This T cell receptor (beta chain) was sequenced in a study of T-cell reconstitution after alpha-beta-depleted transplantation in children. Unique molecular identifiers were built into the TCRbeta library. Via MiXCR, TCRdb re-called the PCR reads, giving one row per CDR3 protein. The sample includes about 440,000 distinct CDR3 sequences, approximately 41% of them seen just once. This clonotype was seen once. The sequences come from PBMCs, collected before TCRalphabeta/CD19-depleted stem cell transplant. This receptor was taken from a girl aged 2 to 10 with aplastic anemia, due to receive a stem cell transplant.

The CDR3 loop is CASTAFDTQYF. In DNA, the CDR3 is TGTGCCAGCACAGCATTCGATACGCAGTATTTT. The chain recombines TRBV7-2 with TRBJ2-3; D is unclear. Trimming left V 7 bases short and J 6 bases short, with 8 bases between. The germline V gene encodes CDR1 SGHTA and CDR2 FQGNSA. The CDR3 spans 11 residues.